The 29 T cell receptor beta chains reported below all come from one sample, sequenced in a study of CD8 T cells in ankylosing spondylitis. Notes on the study in general: About 8 highly homologous variants made up a TCR beta motif that seemed to typify ankylosing spondylitis blood.

Antigens for these TCRs are unknown. TCRdb analysed the 5' RACE reads with MiXCR anew, one entry per CDR3 protein. The repertoire holds almost 400,000 distinct CDR3 sequences, about a fifth seen once, with about 15% in the top ten. The sequenced sample consisted of blood, either unsorted or a sorted T cell fraction (not recorded which). The receptors come from a male donor with ankylosing spondylitis.

The chain couples TRBV2 to TRBJ1-1, with D perhaps matching TRBD1 (5 bases). Germline lookup yields CDR1 SNHLY and CDR2 FYNNEI. Trimming left V 4 bases short and J 5 bases short, with 17 bases between. The CDR3 covers 15 residues. CDR3 sequence: CASSAFGGDETEAFF. CDR3 nucleotide sequence: TGTGCCAGCAGTGCATTCGGGGGTGACGAGACTGAAGCTTTCTTT.

J is TRBJ2-1 and V is TRBV12-3 or TRBV12-4; the match to TRBD1 covers 9 bases. This CDR3 is built from 14 residues. Trimming at V came to 5 bases and at J to 7 bases, leaving 6 bases not matched to a gene. The CDR3 nucleotides read TGTGCCAGCAGTAGACAGGGGGGTGGGAATGAGCAGTTCTTC. This codes for CASSRQGGGNEQFF.

The chain employs TRBV7-3 and TRBJ1-2; D is possibly TRBD1 (5 bases). The CDR3 is made up of 14 amino acids. Trimming stripped 8 bases from V and 7 bases from J, with 20 bases between. CDR1 and CDR2 from the germline V gene are SGHTA and FQGTGA. CDR3 nucleotides: TGTGCCAGCGGTCCGAGTGGCAGGGTGCCTGGCTACACCTTC. Translation: CASGPSGRVPGYTF.

The rearrangement uses TRBV12-3 or TRBV12-4 and TRBJ1-1; D is undetermined. Trimming stripped 5 bases from V and 1 base from J, with 8 bases between. There are 13 residues in the CDR3. As DNA, the CDR3 is TGTGCCAGCAGTATAAGACAGAACACTGAAGCTTTCTTT. Amino acid sequence: CASSIRQNTEAFF.

The CDR3, as DNA: TGTGCCAGCAGTTTATGGGACTCCCATGGCAATGAGCAGTTCTTC. Protein product: CASSLWDSHGNEQFF. This sequence joins TRBV28 and TRBJ2-1; D is possibly TRBD2 (5 bases). The CDR3 consists of 15 residues. The germline V gene encodes CDR1 MDHEN and CDR2 SYDVKM. V was pared by 0 bases and J by 6 bases, with 12 bases between.

This clonotype appeared a few times. This chain links TRBV19 with TRBJ2-3; 8 positions agree with TRBD2. J was trimmed by 5 bases and V by 4 bases; bases with no gene match: 5. CDR1 LNHDA and CDR2 SQIVND come from the germline V gene (reference sequence). The CDR3 loop spans 14 amino acids. In DNA, the CDR3 is TGTGCCAGTAGTAAAATAGCGGGAAAAGATACGCAGTATTTT. As protein: CASSKIAGKDTQYF.

Concerning this clonotype: One junction end disagrees with the germline gene, perhaps due to a read error. The chain recombines TRBV28 with TRBJ1-2; 7 bases agree with TRBD1. The CDR3 runs 15 residues. Looked up from germline, CDR1 is MDHEN and CDR2 is SYDVKM. CDR3 nucleotides: TGTACCAGCAGTTTTCTCGTAGGGGGCAACTATGGCTACACCTTC. Amino acid sequence: CTSSFLVGGNYGYTF.

There are a few counts of this clonotype. This sequence joins TRBV7-8 and TRBJ2-7; the match to TRBD2 covers 12 bases. This CDR3 has 15 amino acids. Trimming took 0 bases from V and 7 from J; bases not matched to a gene: 4. Per the germline V gene, CDR1 is SGHVS and CDR2 is FQNEAQ. The CDR3 region is CASSLAPGLAGEQYF. DNA for the CDR3: TGTGCCAGCAGCTTAGCACCGGGACTAGCGGGTGAGCAGTACTTC.

This clonotype was counted between two and nine times. The V call is TRBV20-1, the J call TRBJ2-3; the D gene is possibly TRBD1 (5 bases). V was pared by 3 bases and J by 2 bases, with 12 bases between. Germline CDR1 reads DFQATT; CDR2 reads SNEGSKA (reference sequence). The CDR3 sequence is 14 residues long. CDR3 bases: TGCAGTGCTAGGGTTTACAGGCACACAGATACGCAGTATTTT. It translates to CSARVYRHTDTQYF.

The CDR3: CASSLAPTRRRGTDTQYF. The CDR3 region has the DNA TGTGCCAGCAGCTTAGCGCCGACTAGGCGCCGGGGCACAGATACGCAGTATTTT. The V call is TRBV7-6, the J call TRBJ2-3; possible D gene TRBD2, 6 bases. Trimming cost V 0 bases and J 1 base, with 17 bases left between them. The CDR3 length is 18 residues. CDR1 SGHVS and CDR2 FNYEAQ come from the germline V gene. Looking up the rest from reference TRBV7-6 and TRBJ2-3 gives the full variable domain: GAGVSQSPRYKVTKRGQDVALRCDPISGHVSLYWYRQALGQGPEFLTYFNYEAQQDKSGLPNDRFSAERPEGSISTLTIQRTEQRDSAMYRCASSLAPTRRRGTDTQYFGPGTRLTVL.

This clonotype has just one count. The V gene is TRBV2, the J gene TRBJ2-3; D uncertain. The CDR3 has 14 amino acids. Trimming pared 2 bases from V and 0 bases from J, leaving 6 bases between. CDR1 is SNHLY and CDR2 is FYNNEI in the germline V gene. CDR3 in amino acids: CASSETLSTDTQYF. CDR3 DNA: TGTGCCAGCAGTGAAACACTTAGCACAGATACGCAGTATTTT. Filled out from reference TRBV2 and TRBJ2-3, the complete variable domain reads EPEVTQTPSHQVTQMGQEVILRCVPISNHLYFYWYRQILGQKVEFLVSFYNNEISEKSEIFDDQFSVERPDGSNFTLKIRSTKLEDSAMYFCASSETLSTDTQYFGPGTRLTVL.

This clonotype was seen a handful of times. The chain has TRBV5-1 and TRBJ2-3; 12 positions match TRBD2. CDR1 is SGHRS and CDR2 is YFSETQ in the germline V gene. Trimming cost V 3 bases and J 5 bases; bases outside gene matches: 10. There are 17 residues in the CDR3. CDR3 sequence: CASSSTTSGGPGDTQYF. DNA for the CDR3: TGCGCCAGCAGCTCCACTACTAGCGGGGGGCCGGGAGATACGCAGTATTTT.

CDR3 sequence (DNA): TGTGCCAGCAGCCAGAGGAGCCATAACTACGAGCAGTACTTC. Translation: CASSQRSHNYEQYF. The chain uses TRBV4-2 and TRBJ2-7; D is unclear. The germline V gene has CDR1 LGHNA and CDR2 YNFKEQ. V was cut by 3 bases and J by 3 bases, with 12 bases left in between. The CDR3 has 14 residues.

The V and J genes are TRBV6-5 and TRBJ1-3; 7 bases are a match to TRBD1. Looked up from germline, CDR1 is MNHEY and CDR2 is SVGAGI. J gave up 1 base and V 2 bases, and 5 bases lay outside the gene matches. The CDR3 sequence is 16 residues long. The CDR3 DNA reads as TGTGCCAGCAGTTACCGGACAGGCTATTCTGGAAACACCATATATTTT. Amino acid sequence: CASSYRTGYSGNTIYF.

V usage is TRBV3-1 and J usage is TRBJ1-1; D unclear. The germline V and J ends were trimmed by 2 bases and 7 bases, with 17 bases remaining between them. The germline CDR1 and CDR2 sequences are LGHDT and YNNKEL (reference sequence). CDR3 length: 15 residues. CDR3 sequence: CASSQYSDVRVEAFF. Here the CDR3 DNA reads TGTGCCAGCAGCCAATATTCCGATGTCAGAGTTGAAGCTTTCTTT.

V usage is TRBV6-5 and J usage is TRBJ2-3, with 11 bases lining up with TRBD2. Germline V gene data show CDR1 as MNHEY and CDR2 as SVGAGI. The ends lost 0 bases at V and 5 bases at J; junction bases unmatched: 7. This CDR3 is built from 17 residues. The CDR3: CASSYSPSGRFGDTQYF. The CDR3 DNA is TGTGCCAGCAGTTACTCGCCTAGCGGGAGGTTCGGAGATACGCAGTATTTT.

The chain links TRBV25-1 to TRBJ1-1, with TRBD1 matching over 7 bases. The CDR3 is 14 amino acids. Germline CDR1 reads MGHDK; CDR2 reads SYGVNS. Trimming took 6 bases from V and 1 from J; bases not matched to a gene: 5. CDR3 nucleotides: TGTGCCAGCAGAAGGGACAGCGAGAACACTGAAGCTTTCTTT. It is translated as CASRRDSENTEAFF.

This clonotype was recorded many times. J is TRBJ1-4 and V is TRBV7-2, with a weak D call TRBD1 (5 bases). The CDR3 is made up of 15 amino acids. The V gene's germline CDR1 is SGHTA and CDR2 FQGNSA. V was pared by 1 base and J by 7 bases, with 13 bases between. CDR3 protein: CASSLGGGAGEKLFF. The CDR3 bases are TGTGCCAGCAGCTTAGGGGGAGGGGCCGGTGAAAAACTGTTTTTT. Looking up the rest from reference TRBV7-2 and TRBJ1-4 gives the full variable domain: GAGVSQSPSNKVTEKGKDVELRCDPISGHTALYWYRQSLGQGLEFLIYFQGNSAPDKSGLPSDRFSAERTGGSVSTLTIQRTQQEDSAVYLCASSLGGGAGEKLFFGSGTQLSVL.

This clonotype came up many times. The rearrangement joins TRBV29-1 to TRBJ2-7; 8 bases match TRBD2. Germline lookup yields CDR1 SQVTM and CDR2 ANQGSEA. The length of the CDR3 is 14 residues. The CDR3 loop reads CSASRGGGSYEQYF. For the CDR3, the DNA is TGCAGTGCCAGCCGGGGGGGCGGGAGTTACGAGCAGTACTTC.

This clonotype was detected only a few times. The CDR3 bases are TGTGCCAGCAGTTTTAACGGCGAGCGGACACCCCTCCACTTT. Its translation: CASSFNGERTPLHF. V is TRBV12-3 or TRBV12-4 and J is TRBJ1-6, with D unresolved. The CDR3 contains 14 residues. V was shortened by 3 bases and J by 11 bases, with 14 bases between the two germline ends.

In the case of this clonotype: Just one base apart from a much larger clone, this may be a read error. V and J are TRBV6-5 and TRBJ2-7; 7 nucleotides line up with TRBD1. The CDR3 has 13 residues. Per germline, CDR1 MNHEY and CDR2 SVGAGI. Trimming removed 4 bases from V and 2 bases from J; junction bases left unmatched: 2. In DNA form, the CDR3 reads TGTGCCAGCAGTTTCGGGACAGCCTACGAGCAGTACTTC. It is translated as CASSFGTAYEQYF.

This clonotype was counted ten times or more. This CDR3 reads CASSLAPRNEQFF. The CDR3 region has the DNA TGCGCCAGCAGCTTGGCTCCTAGAAATGAGCAGTTCTTC. The chain combines TRBV5-1 with TRBJ2-1; D is uncertain. CDR1 is SGHRS, CDR2 YFSETQ, per germline. The germline V and J ends were trimmed by 0 bases and 7 bases, with 8 bases remaining between them. This CDR3 comprises 13 residues. The full variable domain, with the rest looked up from reference TRBV5-1 and TRBJ2-1, is KAGVTQTPRYLIKTRGQQVTLSCSPISGHRSVSWYQQTPGQGLQFLFEYFSETQRNKGNFPGRFSGRQFSNSRSEMNVSTLELGDSALYLCASSLAPRNEQFFGPGTRLTVL.

The J gene is TRBJ2-7, the V gene TRBV15; D unresolved. Germline CDR1 and CDR2: LNHNV and YYDKDF (reference sequence). V lost 0 bases to trimming and J lost 6 bases, with 15 bases between them. The CDR3 is made up of 15 amino acids. This CDR3 is CATSRDKAEGLEQYF. Here the CDR3 DNA reads TGTGCCACCAGCAGAGATAAGGCGGAAGGGCTCGAGCAGTACTTC.

The gene calls are TRBV2 and TRBJ2-5; possibly TRBD1 for D (6 bases). The CDR3 has 14 residues. From germline, CDR1 is SNHLY and CDR2 FYNNEI. V lost 7 bases, J lost 5 bases, and 17 bases lay in between. The CDR3 sequence is CASTNAGGWETQYF. The CDR3 region has the DNA TGTGCCAGCACCAACGCTGGGGGCTGGGAGACCCAGTACTTC.

This clonotype was detected a few times. This chain joins TRBV20-1 and TRBJ2-7; a possible D gene is TRBD1 (5 bases). The CDR3 has 12 residues. The germline CDR1 and CDR2 sequences are DFQATT and SNEGSKA (reference sequence). Trimming cost V 6 bases and J 6 bases, with 15 bases left between them. The CDR3 bases are TGCAGTGCCACAGGACATTCCCTCGAGCAGTACTTC. Translation: CSATGHSLEQYF.

This clonotype was picked up a small number of times. The rearrangement joins TRBV6-2 or TRBV6-3 to TRBJ1-3; D gene ambiguous. There are 13 residues in the CDR3. Looked up from germline, CDR1 is MNHEY and CDR2 is SVGEGT. The V and J ends lost 6 bases and 8 bases respectively, with 14 bases between them. The CDR3: CASSTPRTDTIYF. The CDR3 bases are TGTGCCAGCAGCACACCCCGGACGGACACCATATATTTT.

This chain connects TRBV28 to TRBJ1-5; D is unresolved. Germline CDR1 and CDR2: MDHEN and SYDVKM. Trimming stripped 7 bases from V and 6 bases from J, with 16 bases between. The CDR3 consists of 14 residues. The DNA for the CDR3 is TGTGCCAGCATCCCGAACGCGAAAGGTCAGCCCCAGCATTTT. It encodes CASIPNAKGQPQHF.

This clonotype has more than one count but fewer than ten. The chain uses TRBV7-3 and TRBJ2-1; possible D gene TRBD2, 5 bases. The CDR3 is 17 amino acids. Deletions cut 2 bases from V and 0 bases from J, with 14 bases between. The germline gives CDR1 SGHTA, CDR2 FQGTGA. The CDR3 is CASSLDGGPSSYNEQFF. The CDR3 DNA sequence: TGTGCCAGCAGCTTAGATGGAGGTCCGAGCTCCTACAATGAGCAGTTCTTC.

The chain links TRBV12-3 or TRBV12-4 to TRBJ2-1; 13 positions match TRBD2. This CDR3 has 18 amino acids. J gave up 8 bases and V 2 bases, and 12 bases lay outside the gene matches. CDR3 in DNA: TGTGCCAGCAGTTTACTGCGGACTAGCGGGAGAGTAGGTGATGAGCAGTTCTTC. Its protein is CASSLLRTSGRVGDEQFF.